These 15 T cell receptor beta chains came from one sample sequenced in a study of blood T cell repertoires in COVID-19. Assay: immunoSEQ multiplex PCR; the TCRdb copy retains only in-frame clones and omits some. The top ten hold about 28% of the sample, which has over 40,000 clones, 85% to 90% seen once. Source material: peripheral blood. The receptor set was obtained from a human donor in a cohort sampled during active COVID-19.

The chain recombines TRBV7-2 with TRBJ2-3, with D possibly matching TRBD2 (5 bases). The CDR3 is 14 amino acids. V shed 5 bases and J shed 1 base, with 10 bases lying between them. CDR1 and CDR2 (germline): SGHTA, FQGNSA. For the CDR3, the DNA is TGTGCCAGCAGCCCGGGGTATGGCACAGATACGCAGTATTTT. Its translation is CASSPGYGTDTQYF.

This clone was seen only once. The CDR3 nucleotides are TGTGCCAGCAGCTTGAGGGGACTAGCCACCGGGGAGCTGTTTTTT. This gives the protein CASSLRGLATGELFF. This chain connects TRBV5-4 to TRBJ2-2; 9 bases line up with TRBD2. Germline trimming cut 1 base from V and 4 bases from J; bases unmatched to any gene: 2. The CDR3 consists of 15 residues. The V gene's germline CDR1 is SGHNT and CDR2 YYREEE (reference sequence).

This clone came up a few times. The junction differs from germline at one of its ends, possibly a read error. J is TRBJ1-5 and V is TRBV19; 7 bases line up with TRBD1. CDR1 LNHDA and CDR2 SQIVND come from the germline V gene (reference sequence). The CDR3 has 14 amino acids. The CDR3, as DNA: TGTGCCACTAGTCTCCGGGACAGCAAAGGGCCCCAGCATTTT. Translating gives CATSLRDSKGPQHF.

For the CDR3, the DNA is TGTGCCAGCAGCTTAGTGTCCAGGGTGGACAATGAGCAGTTCTTC. It encodes CASSLVSRVDNEQFF. V is TRBV11-2 and J is TRBJ2-1; D perhaps matches TRBD1 (5 bases). Trimming removed 1 base from V and 5 bases from J, with 12 bases in between. The CDR3 has 15 amino acids. Germline-derived CDR1 and CDR2 are SGHAT and FQNNGV.

The chain links TRBV7-9 to TRBJ2-1, with D perhaps TRBD2 (7 bases). The germline gives CDR1 SEHNR, CDR2 FQNEAQ (reference sequence). The V gene lost 3 bases and the J gene lost 2 bases, with 11 bases spanning the gap. The CDR3 runs to 15 residues. Here the CDR3 reads CASSFVGGPYNEQFF. DNA for the CDR3: TGTGCCAGCAGCTTCGTCGGGGGGCCCTACAATGAGCAGTTCTTC.

The chain has TRBV27 and TRBJ1-5; no reliable D call. Trimming took off 7 bases at V and 3 bases at J, with 7 bases between the two ends. The CDR3 has 12 amino acids. Germline loops: CDR1 MNHEY, CDR2 SMNVEV (reference sequence). The CDR3 sequence: CASKTANQPQHF. CDR3 sequence (DNA): TGTGCCAGCAAAACAGCCAATCAGCCCCAGCATTTT.

The chain couples TRBV19 to TRBJ1-1; D not certain. The CDR3 runs to 14 residues. The germline V gene has CDR1 LNHDA and CDR2 SQIVND (reference sequence). The V and J ends lost 2 bases and 1 base respectively, with 8 bases between them. The CDR3 sequence: CASSIWAENTEAFF. The CDR3 region has the DNA TGTGCCAGTAGTATATGGGCAGAGAACACTGAAGCTTTCTTT. The full variable domain, with the rest looked up from reference TRBV19 and TRBJ1-1, is DGGITQSPKYLFRKEGQNVTLSCEQNLNHDAMYWYRQDPGQGLRLIYYSQIVNDFQKGDIAEGYSVSREKKESFPLTVTSAQKNPTAFYLCASSIWAENTEAFFGQGTRLTVV.

J is TRBJ1-2 and V is TRBV6-5; 8 bases fit TRBD1. Germline V gene lookup returns CDR1 MNHEY and CDR2 SVGAGI. V lost 6 bases to trimming and J lost 6 bases; unmatched junction nucleotides: 6. This CDR3 contains 13 residues. The CDR3: CASRPGQGHGYTF. The CDR3 DNA sequence: TGTGCCAGCAGACCCGGACAGGGTCATGGCTACACCTTC.

The chain joins TRBV24-1 to TRBJ2-2; D is uncertain. CDR3 length: 13 amino acids. Per germline, CDR1 KGHDR and CDR2 SFDVKD. Trimming pared 1 base from V and 5 bases from J, leaving 4 bases between. CDR3 amino acids: CATSDFSTGELFF. The CDR3 DNA reads as TGTGCCACCAGTGATTTCTCGACCGGGGAGCTGTTTTTT.

The J gene is TRBJ1-5, the V gene TRBV30; D unresolved. With 2 bases removed from V and 5 bases from J, the gap between germline ends came to 10 bases. Germline V gene data show CDR1 as GTSNPN and CDR2 as SVGIG (reference sequence). The length of the CDR3 is 13 residues. CDR3 loop: CAWSHGNDQPQHF. Written as DNA, the CDR3 is TGTGCCTGGAGTCACGGGAACGATCAGCCCCAGCATTTT.

The table lists this clone with a count of one. The chain combines TRBV5-1 with TRBJ2-4; perhaps TRBD2 as D (6 bases). The germline V gene has CDR1 SGHRS and CDR2 YFSETQ. The germline V and J ends were trimmed by 4 bases and 8 bases, with 16 bases remaining between them. CDR3 size: 14 residues. CDR3 in DNA: TGCGCCAGCAGCGGGGCCGGGGGACGCGACATTCAGTACTTC. It yields the protein CASSGAGGRDIQYF.

V gene TRBV30 combines with J gene TRBJ1-3, with a weak D call TRBD1 (5 bases). The germline gives CDR1 GTSNPN, CDR2 SVGIG (reference sequence). Between the trimmed V and J ends, which lost 0 bases and 3 bases, there was a span of 9 bases. CDR3 length equals 14 residues. CDR3: CAWSVRGDGNTIYF. CDR3 bases: TGTGCCTGGAGTGTTCGGGGGGATGGAAACACCATATATTTT.

This rearrangement joins TRBV4-2 to TRBJ1-1; 7 bases agree with TRBD1. The CDR3 runs to 17 residues. Trimming removed 3 bases from V and 3 bases from J; junction bases left unmatched: 13. CDR1 and CDR2 (germline): LGHNA, YNFKEQ. In nucleotides, the CDR3 is TGTGCCAGCAGCCAGGCAGTGGCGGACAGGCTATACACTGAAGCTTTCTTT. It yields the protein CASSQAVADRLYTEAFF.

As for this clone: The sample carries other DNA sequences with the same CDR3. The chain links TRBV4-3 to TRBJ1-1, with D maybe TRBD1 (6 bases). Trimming removed 4 bases from V and 3 bases from J, with 9 bases in between. Germline V gene sequence: CDR1 LGHNA, CDR2 YSLEER. The CDR3 extends over 13 amino acids. The CDR3 DNA follows: TGCGCCAGCAGCCCTCACAGGGACACTGAAGCTTTCTTT. Its translation: CASSPHRDTEAFF.

This sequence joins TRBV10-1 and TRBJ2-5, with 8 bases identical to TRBD1. CDR1 is WNHNN and CDR2 is SYGVQD in the germline V gene (reference sequence). This CDR3 region has 16 residues. Trimming took 1 base from V and 2 from J; bases not matched to a gene: 6. The CDR3 loop reads CASSEWRRQGQETQYF. DNA for the CDR3: TGCGCCAGCAGTGAGTGGCGAAGACAGGGGCAAGAGACCCAGTACTTC.